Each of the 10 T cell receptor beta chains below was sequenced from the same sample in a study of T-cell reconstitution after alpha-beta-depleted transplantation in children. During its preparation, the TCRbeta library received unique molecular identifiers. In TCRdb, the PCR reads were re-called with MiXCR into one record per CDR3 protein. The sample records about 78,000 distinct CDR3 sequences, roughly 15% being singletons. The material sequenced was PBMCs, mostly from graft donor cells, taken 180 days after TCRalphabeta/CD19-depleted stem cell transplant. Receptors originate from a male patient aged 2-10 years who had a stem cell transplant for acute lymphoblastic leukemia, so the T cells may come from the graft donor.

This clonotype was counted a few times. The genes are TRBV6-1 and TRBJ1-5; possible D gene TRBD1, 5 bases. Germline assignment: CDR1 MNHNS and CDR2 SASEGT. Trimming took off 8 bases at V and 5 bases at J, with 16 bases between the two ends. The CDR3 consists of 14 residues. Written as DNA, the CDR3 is TGTGCCAGCCGGAGGGGCCGGGGAGATCAGCCCCAGCATTTT. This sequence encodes CASRRGRGDQPQHF.

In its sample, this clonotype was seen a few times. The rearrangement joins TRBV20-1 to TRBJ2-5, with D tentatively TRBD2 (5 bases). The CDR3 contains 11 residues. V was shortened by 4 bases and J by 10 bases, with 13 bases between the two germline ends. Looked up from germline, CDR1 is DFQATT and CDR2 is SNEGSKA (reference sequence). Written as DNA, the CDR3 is TGCAGTGCTAAAAAAGAGAGGGACCAGTACTTC. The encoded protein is CSAKKERDQYF.

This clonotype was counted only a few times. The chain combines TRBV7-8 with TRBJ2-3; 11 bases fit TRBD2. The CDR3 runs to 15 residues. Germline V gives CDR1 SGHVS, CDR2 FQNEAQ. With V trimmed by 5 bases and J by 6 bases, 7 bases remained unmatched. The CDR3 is CASSQSGLAADTQYF. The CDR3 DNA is TGTGCCAGCAGCCAATCGGGACTAGCGGCCGATACGCAGTATTTT.

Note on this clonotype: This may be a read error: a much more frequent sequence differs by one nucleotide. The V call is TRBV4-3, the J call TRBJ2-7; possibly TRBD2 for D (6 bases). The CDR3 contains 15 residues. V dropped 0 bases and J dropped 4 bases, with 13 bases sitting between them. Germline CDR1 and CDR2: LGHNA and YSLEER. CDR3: CASSQDLGRKYEQYF. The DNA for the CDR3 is TGCGCCAGCAGCCAAGATCTGGGGAGGAAGTACGAGCAGTACTTC.

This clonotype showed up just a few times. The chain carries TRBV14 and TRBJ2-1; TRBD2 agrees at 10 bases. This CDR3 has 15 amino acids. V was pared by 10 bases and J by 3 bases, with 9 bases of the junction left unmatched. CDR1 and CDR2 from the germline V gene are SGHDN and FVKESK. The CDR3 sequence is CANTASGRNYNEQFF. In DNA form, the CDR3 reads TGTGCCAACACCGCTAGCGGGAGAAACTACAATGAGCAGTTCTTC.

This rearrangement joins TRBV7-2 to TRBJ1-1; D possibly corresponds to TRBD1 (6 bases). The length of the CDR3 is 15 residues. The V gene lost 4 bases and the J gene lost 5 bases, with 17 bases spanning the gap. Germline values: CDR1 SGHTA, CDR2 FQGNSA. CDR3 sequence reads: CASSSWGHLRTEAFF. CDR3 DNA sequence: TGTGCCAGCAGCTCCTGGGGACACTTAAGGACTGAAGCTTTCTTT.

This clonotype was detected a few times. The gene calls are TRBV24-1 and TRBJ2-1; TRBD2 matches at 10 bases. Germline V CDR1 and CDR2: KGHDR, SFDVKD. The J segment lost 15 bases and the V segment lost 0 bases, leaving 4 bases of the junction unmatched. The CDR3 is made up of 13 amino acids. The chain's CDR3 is CATSDLPSSGRFF. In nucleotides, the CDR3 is TGTGCCACCAGTGATTTGCCCTCTAGCGGGAGGTTCTTC.

CDR3 amino acids: CASSFGHPNTEAFF. The CDR3 DNA follows: TGCGCCAGCAGCTTCGGACACCCGAACACTGAAGCTTTCTTT. This rearrangement joins TRBV5-1 to TRBJ1-1, with a weak D call TRBD1 (5 bases). Germline V gene sequence: CDR1 SGHRS, CDR2 YFSETQ. V was clipped by 2 bases and J by 1 base, with 9 bases between them. The CDR3 is 14 amino acids.

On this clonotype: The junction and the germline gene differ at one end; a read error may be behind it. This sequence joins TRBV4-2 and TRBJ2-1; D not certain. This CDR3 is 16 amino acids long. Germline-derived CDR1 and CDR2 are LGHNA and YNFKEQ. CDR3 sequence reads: CARSPGPPGSYNEQFF. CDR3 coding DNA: TGTGCCAGGAGCCCCGGGCCCCCCGGCTCCTACAATGAGCAGTTCTTC.

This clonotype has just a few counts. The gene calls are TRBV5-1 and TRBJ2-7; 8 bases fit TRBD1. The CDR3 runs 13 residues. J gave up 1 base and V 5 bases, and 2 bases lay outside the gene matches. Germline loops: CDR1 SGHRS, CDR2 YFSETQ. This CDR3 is CASRDRVSYEQYF. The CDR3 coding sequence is TGCGCCAGCAGGGACAGGGTTTCCTACGAGCAGTACTTC.